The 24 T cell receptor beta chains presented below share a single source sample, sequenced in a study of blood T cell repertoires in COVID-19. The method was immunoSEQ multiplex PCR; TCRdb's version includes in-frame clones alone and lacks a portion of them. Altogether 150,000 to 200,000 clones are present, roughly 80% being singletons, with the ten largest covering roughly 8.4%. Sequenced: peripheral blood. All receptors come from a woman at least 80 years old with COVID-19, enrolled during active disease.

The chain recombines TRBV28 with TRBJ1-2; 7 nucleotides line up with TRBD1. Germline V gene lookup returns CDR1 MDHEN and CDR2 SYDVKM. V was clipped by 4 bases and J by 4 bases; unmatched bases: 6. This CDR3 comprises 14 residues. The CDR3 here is CASSSYRGPYGYTF. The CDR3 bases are TGTGCCAGCAGTTCGTACAGGGGCCCCTATGGCTACACCTTC.

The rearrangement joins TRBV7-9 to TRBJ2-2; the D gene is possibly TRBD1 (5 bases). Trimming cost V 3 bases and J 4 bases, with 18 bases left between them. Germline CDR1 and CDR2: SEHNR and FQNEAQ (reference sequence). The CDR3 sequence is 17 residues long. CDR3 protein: CASSFHGHAVFTGELFF. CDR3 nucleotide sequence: TGTGCCAGCAGCTTCCACGGACACGCCGTATTCACCGGGGAGCTGTTTTTT.

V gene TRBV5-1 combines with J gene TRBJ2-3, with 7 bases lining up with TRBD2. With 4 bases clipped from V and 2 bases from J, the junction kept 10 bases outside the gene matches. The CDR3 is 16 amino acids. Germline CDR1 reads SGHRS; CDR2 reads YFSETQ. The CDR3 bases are TGCGCCAGCAGCCCCGGTCGGGGAGGGGACACAGATACGCAGTATTTT. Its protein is CASSPGRGGDTDTQYF.

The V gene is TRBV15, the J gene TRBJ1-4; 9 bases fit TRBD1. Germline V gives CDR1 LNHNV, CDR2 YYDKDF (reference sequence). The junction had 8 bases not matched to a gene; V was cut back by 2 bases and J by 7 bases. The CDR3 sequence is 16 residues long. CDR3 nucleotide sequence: TGTGCCACCAGCAGATTCGGACAGGGGATTTCTGAAAAACTGTTTTTT. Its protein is CATSRFGQGISEKLFF.

The CDR3: CASSLAGGETQYF. As DNA, the CDR3 is TGTGCCAGCAGCTTAGCGGGAGGAGAGACCCAGTACTTC. The chain links TRBV7-2 to TRBJ2-5, with D perhaps matching TRBD2 (6 bases). CDR1 is SGHTA, CDR2 FQGNSA, per germline. The CDR3 covers 13 residues. The ends were cut back, 0 bases at V and 4 bases at J, with 6 bases in the middle.

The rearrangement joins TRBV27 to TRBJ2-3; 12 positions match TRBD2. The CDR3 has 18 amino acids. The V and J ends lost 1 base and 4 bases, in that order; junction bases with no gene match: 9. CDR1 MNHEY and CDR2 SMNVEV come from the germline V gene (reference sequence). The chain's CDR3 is CASSLFALAGGQADTQYF. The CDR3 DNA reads TGTGCCAGCAGTTTATTCGCTCTAGCGGGGGGGCAGGCAGATACGCAGTATTTT.

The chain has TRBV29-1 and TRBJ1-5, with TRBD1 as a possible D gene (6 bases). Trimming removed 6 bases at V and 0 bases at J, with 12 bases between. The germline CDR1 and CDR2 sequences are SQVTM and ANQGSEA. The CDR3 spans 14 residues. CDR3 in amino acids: CSVGGTHSNQPQHF. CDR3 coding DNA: TGCAGCGTGGGGGGGACACATAGCAATCAGCCCCAGCATTTT. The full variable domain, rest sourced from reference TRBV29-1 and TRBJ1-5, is SAVISQKPSRDICQRGTSLTIQCQVDSQVTMMFWYRQQPGQSLTLIATANQGSEATYESGFVIDKFPISRPNLTFSTLTVSNMSPEDSSIYLCSVGGTHSNQPQHFGDGTRLSIL.

For the CDR3, the DNA is TGTGCCAGCAGCGAGCGGGAGCAAGAGACCCAGTACTTC. Translation: CASSEREQETQYF. This chain links TRBV4-2 with TRBJ2-5, with TRBD2 identical over 8 bases. Germline V lookup: CDR1 LGHNA, CDR2 YNFKEQ. This CDR3 is 13 amino acids long. Trimming at V came to 5 bases and at J to 2 bases, leaving 1 base not matched to a gene.

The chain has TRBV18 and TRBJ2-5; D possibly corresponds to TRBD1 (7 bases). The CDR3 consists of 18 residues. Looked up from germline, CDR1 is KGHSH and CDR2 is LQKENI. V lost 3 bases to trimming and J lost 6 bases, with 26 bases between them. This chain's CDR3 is CASSPLGDRDPGGKTQYF. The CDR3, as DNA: TGTGCCAGCTCACCTCTGGGCGACAGGGATCCCGGCGGGAAGACCCAGTACTTC.

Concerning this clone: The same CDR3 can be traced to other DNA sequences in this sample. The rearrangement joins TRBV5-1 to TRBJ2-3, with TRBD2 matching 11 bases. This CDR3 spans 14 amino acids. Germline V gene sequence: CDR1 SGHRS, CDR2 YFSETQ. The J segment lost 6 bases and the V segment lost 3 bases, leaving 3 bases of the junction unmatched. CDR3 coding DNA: TGCGCCAGCAGCTCCCTAGCGGGGGGTGATACGCAGTATTTT. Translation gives CASSSLAGGDTQYF.

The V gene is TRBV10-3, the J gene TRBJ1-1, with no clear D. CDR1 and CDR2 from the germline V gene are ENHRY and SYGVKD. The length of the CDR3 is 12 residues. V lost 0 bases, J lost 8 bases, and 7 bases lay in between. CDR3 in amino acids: CAISESSFEAFF. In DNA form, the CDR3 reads TGTGCCATCAGTGAGTCGAGTTTCGAAGCTTTCTTT.

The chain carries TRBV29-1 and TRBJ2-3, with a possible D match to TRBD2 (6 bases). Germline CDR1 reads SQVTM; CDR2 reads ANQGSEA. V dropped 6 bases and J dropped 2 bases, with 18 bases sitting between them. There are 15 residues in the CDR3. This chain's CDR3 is CSVVEGSSYTDTQYF. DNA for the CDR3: TGCAGCGTCGTGGAGGGGAGTAGCTACACAGATACGCAGTATTTT.

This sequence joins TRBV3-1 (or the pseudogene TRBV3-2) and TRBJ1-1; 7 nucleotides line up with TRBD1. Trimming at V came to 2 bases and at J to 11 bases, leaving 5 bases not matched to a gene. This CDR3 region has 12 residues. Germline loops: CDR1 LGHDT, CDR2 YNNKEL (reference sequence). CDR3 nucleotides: TGTGCCAGCAGCCAAACGGACAGGAAGGCTTTCTTT. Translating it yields CASSQTDRKAFF.

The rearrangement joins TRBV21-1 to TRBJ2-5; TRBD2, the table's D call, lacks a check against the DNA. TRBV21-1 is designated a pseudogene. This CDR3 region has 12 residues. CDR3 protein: CASSSRAETQYF. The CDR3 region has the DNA TGTGCCAGCAGCTCCCGAGCAGAGACCCAGTACTTC.

This chain's CDR3 is CASSGGGGGTEAFF. CDR3 bases: TGTGCCAGCAGTGGAGGTGGGGGGGGCACTGAAGCTTTCTTT. J is TRBJ1-1 and V is TRBV2; a weak D match, TRBD1 (5 bases). This CDR3 has 14 residues. Germline lookup yields CDR1 SNHLY and CDR2 FYNNEI. The ends were cut back, 4 bases at V and 4 bases at J, with 13 bases in the middle. Full variable domain (outside the CDR3, taken from reference TRBV2 and TRBJ1-1): EPEVTQTPSHQVTQMGQEVILRCVPISNHLYFYWYRQILGQKVEFLVSFYNNEISEKSEIFDDQFSVERPDGSNFTLKIRSTKLEDSAMYFCASSGGGGGTEAFFGQGTRLTVV.

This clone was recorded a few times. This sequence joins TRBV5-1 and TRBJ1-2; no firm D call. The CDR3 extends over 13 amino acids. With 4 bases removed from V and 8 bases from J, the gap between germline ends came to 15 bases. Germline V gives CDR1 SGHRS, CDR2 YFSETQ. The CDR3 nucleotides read TGCGCCAGCAGCCCGGGTTTGGGAGGCGGCTACACCTTC. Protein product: CASSPGLGGGYTF.

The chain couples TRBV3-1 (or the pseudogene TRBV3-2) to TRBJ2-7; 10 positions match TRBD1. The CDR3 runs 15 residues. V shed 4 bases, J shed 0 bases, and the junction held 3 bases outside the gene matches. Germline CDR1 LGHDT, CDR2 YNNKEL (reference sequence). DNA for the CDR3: TGTGCCAGCAGCCTTCGGACAGGGGGCTCCTACGAGCAGTACTTC. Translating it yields CASSLRTGGSYEQYF.

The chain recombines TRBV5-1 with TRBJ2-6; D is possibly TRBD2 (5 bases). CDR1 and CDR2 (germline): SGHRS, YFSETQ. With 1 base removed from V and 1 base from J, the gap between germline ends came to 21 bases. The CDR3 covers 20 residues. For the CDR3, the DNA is TGCGCCAGCAGCTTGTTCGAAAGGCTAGCAGGCCGGTCTGGGGCCAACGTCCTGACTTTC. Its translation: CASSLFERLAGRSGANVLTF.

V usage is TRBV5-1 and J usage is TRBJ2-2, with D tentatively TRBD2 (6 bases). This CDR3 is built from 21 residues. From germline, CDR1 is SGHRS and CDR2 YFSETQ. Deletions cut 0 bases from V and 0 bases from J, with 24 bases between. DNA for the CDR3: TGCGCCAGCAGCTTGGCCTGGGAGGCAGCCTCGTGGGAGGCGAACACCGGGGAGCTGTTTTTT. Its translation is CASSLAWEAASWEANTGELFF. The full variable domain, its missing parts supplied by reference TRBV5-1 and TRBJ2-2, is KAGVTQTPRYLIKTRGQQVTLSCSPISGHRSVSWYQQTPGQGLQFLFEYFSETQRNKGNFPGRFSGRQFSNSRSEMNVSTLELGDSALYLCASSLAWEAASWEANTGELFFGEGSRLTVL.

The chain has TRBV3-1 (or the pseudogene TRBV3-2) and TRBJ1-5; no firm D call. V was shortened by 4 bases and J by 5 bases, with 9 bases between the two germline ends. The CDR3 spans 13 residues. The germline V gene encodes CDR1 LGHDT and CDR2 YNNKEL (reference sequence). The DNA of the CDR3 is TGTGCCAGCAGCCCTCGGTCCCATCAGCCCCAGCATTTT. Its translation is CASSPRSHQPQHF.

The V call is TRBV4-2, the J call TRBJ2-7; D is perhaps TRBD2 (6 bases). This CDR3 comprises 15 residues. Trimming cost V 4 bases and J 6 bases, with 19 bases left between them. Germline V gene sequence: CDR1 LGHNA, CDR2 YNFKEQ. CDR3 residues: CASSRDSRTTGEQYF. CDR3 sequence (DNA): TGTGCCAGCAGCCGAGACAGTAGGACTACTGGCGAGCAGTACTTC.

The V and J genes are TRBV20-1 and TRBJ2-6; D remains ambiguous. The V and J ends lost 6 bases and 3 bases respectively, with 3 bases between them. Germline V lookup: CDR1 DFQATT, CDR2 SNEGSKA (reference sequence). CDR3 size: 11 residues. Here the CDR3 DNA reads TGCAGTGCATATGGGGCCAACGTCCTGACTTTC. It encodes CSAYGANVLTF.

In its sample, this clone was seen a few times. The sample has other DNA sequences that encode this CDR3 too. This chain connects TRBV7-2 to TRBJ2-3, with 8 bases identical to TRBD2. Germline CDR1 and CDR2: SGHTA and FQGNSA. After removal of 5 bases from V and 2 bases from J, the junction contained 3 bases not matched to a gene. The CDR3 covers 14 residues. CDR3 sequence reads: CASSLGGATDTQYF. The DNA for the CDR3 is TGTGCCAGCAGCCTCGGGGGGGCCACAGATACGCAGTATTTT.

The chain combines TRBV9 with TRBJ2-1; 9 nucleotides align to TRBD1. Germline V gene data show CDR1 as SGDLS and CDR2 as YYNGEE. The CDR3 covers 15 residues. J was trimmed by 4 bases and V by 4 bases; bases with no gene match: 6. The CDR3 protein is CASSPKQGAYNEQFF. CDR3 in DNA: TGTGCCAGCAGCCCTAAACAGGGGGCATACAATGAGCAGTTCTTC.